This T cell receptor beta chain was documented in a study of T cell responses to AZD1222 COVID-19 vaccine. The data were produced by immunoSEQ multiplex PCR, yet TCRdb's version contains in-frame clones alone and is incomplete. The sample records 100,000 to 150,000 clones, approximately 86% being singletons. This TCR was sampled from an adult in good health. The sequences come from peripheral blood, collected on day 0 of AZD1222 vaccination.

CDR3: CASSSGDYGYTF. Written as DNA, the CDR3 is TGTGCCAGCAGTTCGGGGGACTATGGCTACACCTTC. The chain combines TRBV12-3 or TRBV12-4 with TRBJ1-2, with D perhaps matching TRBD1 (5 bases). The V end was cut by 4 bases, the J end by 3 bases, with 6 bases between. This CDR3 has 12 residues.